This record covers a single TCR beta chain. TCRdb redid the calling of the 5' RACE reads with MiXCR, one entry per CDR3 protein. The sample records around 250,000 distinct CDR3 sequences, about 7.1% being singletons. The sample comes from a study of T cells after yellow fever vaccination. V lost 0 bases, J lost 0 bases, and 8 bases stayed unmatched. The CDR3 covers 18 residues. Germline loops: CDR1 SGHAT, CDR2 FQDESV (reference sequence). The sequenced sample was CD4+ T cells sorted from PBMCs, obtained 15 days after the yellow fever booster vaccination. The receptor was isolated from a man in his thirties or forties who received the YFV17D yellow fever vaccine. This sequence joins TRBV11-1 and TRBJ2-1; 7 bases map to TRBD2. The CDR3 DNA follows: TGTGCCAGCAGCTTAGCGGGGGGGACTGGGCGCTCCTACAATGAGCAGTTCTTC. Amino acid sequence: CASSLAGGTGRSYNEQFF.